Presented here are 24 T cell receptor beta chains from one specimen sequenced in a study of T cells after yellow fever vaccination. TCRdb re-called the 5' RACE reads through MiXCR, storing one row per CDR3 protein. The sample has hundreds of thousands of distinct CDR3 sequences; about 13% are singletons. Sequencing used PBMCs, obtained on the day of the yellow fever booster vaccination. The source is a man in his thirties or forties who received the YFV17D yellow fever vaccine.

This clonotype was seen more than once but under ten times. This rearrangement joins TRBV1 to TRBJ2-5; TRBD2 reflects the table's D call only, with no check against the DNA. TRBV1 is shown as a pseudogene. The CDR3 is made up of 16 amino acids. In DNA form, the CDR3 reads TGCACCAGCAGCCAAGATGGACTAGCGGGAGCCGAGACCCAGTACTTC. As protein: CTSSQDGLAGAETQYF.

There are a few counts of this clonotype. This chain connects TRBV2 to TRBJ2-7, with D unclear. CDR1 SNHLY and CDR2 FYNNEI come from the germline V gene. V gave up 3 bases and J gave up 4 bases, with 10 bases separating them. The CDR3 totals 13 residues. The CDR3, as DNA: TGTGCCAGCAGTGATGGGGTGGGATACGAGCAGTACTTC. It encodes CASSDGVGYEQYF.

This clonotype was detected only a few times. This chain connects TRBV5-1 to TRBJ2-6, with D possibly matching TRBD1 (6 bases). The germline CDR1 and CDR2 sequences are SGHRS and YFSETQ. This CDR3 spans 18 amino acids. Trimming shortened V by 7 bases and J by 0 bases, and 20 bases separated the two germline ends. The CDR3 sequence is CASRTNRDHGSGANVLTF. The CDR3 region has the DNA TGCGCCAGCCGCACCAACAGGGACCATGGCTCTGGGGCCAACGTCCTGACTTTC.

This clonotype has a handful of counts. The chain employs TRBV29-1 and TRBJ1-3; maybe TRBD1 (6 bases). Germline lookup yields CDR1 SQVTM and CDR2 ANQGSEA. CDR3 size: 14 residues. Trimming stripped 4 bases from V and 2 bases from J, with 12 bases between. DNA of the CDR3: TGCAGCGTTGTAGGGAAGGGGGCTGGAAACACCATATATTTT. It encodes CSVVGKGAGNTIYF.

This chain connects TRBV9 to TRBJ2-3; TRBD2 matches 8 bases. V lost 0 bases, J lost 0 bases, and 9 bases stayed unmatched. Germline V gene sequence: CDR1 SGDLS, CDR2 YYNGEE. CDR3 length: 18 residues. The CDR3 protein is CASSVADGGRLSTDTQYF. CDR3 nucleotide sequence: TGTGCCAGCAGCGTAGCCGACGGCGGGAGGTTGAGCACAGATACGCAGTATTTT.

The chain employs TRBV19 and TRBJ2-3, with D possibly TRBD2 on 5 matching bases. V lost 3 bases and J lost 9, with 10 bases in between. CDR1 and CDR2 (germline): LNHDA, SQIVND (reference sequence). The CDR3 is 12 residues long. As DNA, the CDR3 is TGTGCCAGTAGTATGGGAGAGAGCACGCAGTATTTT. This codes for CASSMGESTQYF.

The count of this clonotype is one. This chain uses TRBV11-2 with TRBJ2-3, with 7 bases matching TRBD2. This CDR3 comprises 16 residues. Germline CDR1 is SGHAT and CDR2 is FQNNGV. V lost 0 bases and J lost 6; bases outside the gene matches: 9. CDR3 residues: CASSLDWKDGRDTQYF. CDR3 coding DNA: TGTGCCAGCAGCTTAGATTGGAAAGACGGGAGGGATACGCAGTATTTT.

Only a few counts were recorded for this clonotype. This chain uses TRBV20-1 with TRBJ1-1, with 7 bases matching TRBD1. CDR3 length: 14 residues. Trimming at V came to 6 bases and at J to 2 bases, leaving 9 bases not matched to a gene. Germline values: CDR1 DFQATT, CDR2 SNEGSKA (reference sequence). For the CDR3, the DNA is TGCAGTGCCCCCCAACCAGGGGGAAACACTGAAGCTTTCTTT. This encodes CSAPQPGGNTEAFF.

This chain joins TRBV30 and TRBJ2-1, with TRBD2 matching 10 bases. After removal of 3 bases from V and 14 bases from J, the junction contained 4 bases not matched to a gene. CDR1 and CDR2 from the germline V gene are GTSNPN and SVGIG (reference sequence). This CDR3 spans 11 amino acids. This CDR3 reads CAWRSGREEFF. In DNA, the CDR3 is TGTGCCTGGAGAAGCGGGAGGGAGGAGTTCTTC. Filled out from reference TRBV30 and TRBJ2-1, the complete variable domain reads SQTIHQWPATLVQPVGSPLSLECTVEGTSNPNLYWYRQAAGRGLQLLFYSVGIGQISSEVPQNLSASRPQDRQFILSSKKLLLSDSGFYLCAWRSGREEFFGPGTRLTVL.

The chain links TRBV28 to TRBJ2-7; TRBD2 is a possible D gene (5 bases). Germline lookup yields CDR1 MDHEN and CDR2 SYDVKM. V was cut by 0 bases and J by 6 bases, with 6 bases left in between. The CDR3 totals 12 residues. CDR3 sequence: CASSLWDSEQYF. The DNA of the CDR3 is TGTGCCAGCAGTTTATGGGACTCCGAGCAGTACTTC.

This clonotype was seen a few times. The V and J genes are TRBV7-2 and TRBJ2-7; no clear D. This CDR3 contains 14 residues. Germline CDR1 is SGHTA and CDR2 is FQGNSA. V was trimmed by 1 base and J by 5 bases, leaving 12 bases between them. The CDR3: CASSLVMGVDEQYF. CDR3 sequence (DNA): TGTGCCAGCAGCTTAGTTATGGGTGTGGACGAGCAGTACTTC.

This clonotype was detected a few times. V gene TRBV6-2 or TRBV6-3 combines with J gene TRBJ2-7; 10 bases are shared with TRBD1. Germline CDR1 MNHEY, CDR2 SVGEGT. CDR3 length: 16 amino acids. V gave up 5 bases and J gave up 0 bases; unmatched junction bases: 7. DNA of the CDR3: TGTGCCAGCAGTGGACCCGGGACAGGGGCCTCCTACGAGCAGTACTTC. Amino acids: CASSGPGTGASYEQYF.

The rearrangement links TRBV24-1 to TRBJ2-1; tentative D call: TRBD1 (5 bases). The CDR3 is made up of 15 amino acids. Deletions cut 8 bases from V and 4 bases from J, with 17 bases between. Germline V gives CDR1 KGHDR, CDR2 SFDVKD. This CDR3 is CATTRVPIGYNEQFF. Written as DNA, the CDR3 is TGTGCCACCACCAGGGTCCCAATCGGTTACAATGAGCAGTTCTTC.

This clonotype was detected many times. The chain couples TRBV12-3 or TRBV12-4 to TRBJ1-5; D remains ambiguous. This CDR3 has 13 residues. Trimming took off 6 bases at V and 4 bases at J, with 10 bases between the two ends. Here the CDR3 reads CASSKGPNQPQHF. DNA of the CDR3: TGTGCCAGCAGCAAGGGTCCTAATCAGCCCCAGCATTTT.

The chain carries TRBV6-2 or TRBV6-3 and TRBJ2-7; D may match TRBD1 or TRBD2 (7 bases each). The CDR3 length is 15 residues. V lost 6 bases, J lost 1 base, and 16 bases lay in between. The germline gives CDR1 MNHEY, CDR2 SVGEGT. The CDR3 reads CASSSAGQTSYEQYF. The CDR3 nucleotides are TGTGCCAGCAGCTCAGCGGGACAGACATCCTACGAGCAGTACTTC.

The V and J genes are TRBV5-1 and TRBJ2-1; D is unresolved. CDR1 and CDR2 from the germline V gene are SGHRS and YFSETQ. CDR3 length: 13 residues. Trimming removed 0 bases from V and 11 bases from J, with 12 bases in between. CDR3 bases: TGCGCCAGCAGCTTGGTCTCACTCGGTAAGCAGTTCTTC. Its protein product is CASSLVSLGKQFF.

This clonotype was seen only a few times. CDR3: CASSLGAREQFF. The CDR3 DNA follows: TGTGCCAGCAGCTTAGGTGCGAGGGAGCAGTTCTTC. The chain employs TRBV7-9 and TRBJ2-1, with D uncertain. CDR1 is SEHNR, CDR2 FQNEAQ, per germline (reference sequence). This CDR3 has 12 residues. V was trimmed by 1 base and J by 10 bases, leaving 8 bases between them.

This clonotype was counted a few times. The chain couples TRBV15 to TRBJ2-1; D not certain. This CDR3 region has 12 residues. V was shortened by 6 bases and J by 1 base, with 4 bases between the two germline ends. Germline CDR1 LNHNV, CDR2 YYDKDF (reference sequence). The DNA of the CDR3 is TGTGCCACCAGGAGTTCCTACAATGAGCAGTTCTTC. Protein: CATRSSYNEQFF. The entire variable domain, with the rest obtained from reference TRBV15 and TRBJ2-1, is as follows: DAMVIQNPRYQVTQFGKPVTLSCSQTLNHNVMYWYQQKSSQAPKLLFHYYDKDFNNEADTPDNFQSRRPNTSFCFLDIRSPGLGDTAMYLCATRSSYNEQFFGPGTRLTVL.

Written as DNA, the CDR3 is TGTGCCACCAGCAGAGATGTTACAGGCTACGAGCAGTACTTC. This gives the protein CATSRDVTGYEQYF. The J gene is TRBJ2-7, the V gene TRBV15; a weak D match, TRBD1 (5 bases). The CDR3 covers 14 residues. V lost 0 bases to trimming and J lost 3 bases, with 9 bases between them. The germline gives CDR1 LNHNV, CDR2 YYDKDF (reference sequence).

This chain links TRBV19 with TRBJ2-1, with 10 bases fitting TRBD2. The V and J ends lost 3 bases and 5 bases, in that order; junction bases with no gene match: 4. CDR3 length: 15 residues. Germline CDR1 and CDR2: LNHDA and SQIVND (reference sequence). The CDR3, as DNA: TGTGCCAGTAGTATTGGTAGCGGGAGGCACAATGAGCAGTTCTTC. This codes for CASSIGSGRHNEQFF.

The chain links TRBV24-1 to TRBJ2-7, with D possibly being TRBD1 (6 bases). This CDR3 has 15 amino acids. Trimming left V 4 bases short and J 5 bases short, with 17 bases between. The germline gives CDR1 KGHDR, CDR2 SFDVKD. The chain's CDR3 is CATSDPTRDNNEQYF. For the CDR3, the DNA is TGTGCCACCAGTGACCCGACCCGGGACAACAACGAGCAGTACTTC.

A remark on this clonotype: A read error may account for a junction end that differs from germline. This chain connects TRBV20-1 to TRBJ2-3, with 10 bases matching TRBD2. Looked up from germline, CDR1 is DFQATT and CDR2 is SNEGSKA (reference sequence). This CDR3 contains 16 residues. CDR3 residues: CCARDPLAGVTDTQYF. CDR3 bases: TGCTGTGCTAGAGACCCTCTAGCGGGAGTGACAGATACGCAGTATTTT.

The genes are TRBV19 and TRBJ2-1, with 10 bases matching TRBD2. The length of the CDR3 is 14 residues. CDR1 and CDR2 from the germline V gene are LNHDA and SQIVND (reference sequence). With V trimmed by 6 bases and J by 3 bases, 2 bases remained unmatched. The DNA for the CDR3 is TGTGCCAGTAGGTCTAGCGGGAGCTACAATGAGCAGTTCTTC. Translated, it gives CASRSSGSYNEQFF. Filled out from reference TRBV19 and TRBJ2-1, the complete variable domain reads DGGITQSPKYLFRKEGQNVTLSCEQNLNHDAMYWYRQDPGQGLRLIYYSQIVNDFQKGDIAEGYSVSREKKESFPLTVTSAQKNPTAFYLCASRSSGSYNEQFFGPGTRLTVL.

V usage is TRBV27 and J usage is TRBJ1-2; no clear D. Germline values: CDR1 MNHEY, CDR2 SMNVEV (reference sequence). The CDR3 spans 13 residues. Trimming removed 4 bases from V and 7 bases from J, with 13 bases in between. The CDR3 is CASSSSGGFGYTF. The CDR3 region has the DNA TGTGCCAGCAGTTCCTCGGGCGGGTTTGGCTACACCTTC.